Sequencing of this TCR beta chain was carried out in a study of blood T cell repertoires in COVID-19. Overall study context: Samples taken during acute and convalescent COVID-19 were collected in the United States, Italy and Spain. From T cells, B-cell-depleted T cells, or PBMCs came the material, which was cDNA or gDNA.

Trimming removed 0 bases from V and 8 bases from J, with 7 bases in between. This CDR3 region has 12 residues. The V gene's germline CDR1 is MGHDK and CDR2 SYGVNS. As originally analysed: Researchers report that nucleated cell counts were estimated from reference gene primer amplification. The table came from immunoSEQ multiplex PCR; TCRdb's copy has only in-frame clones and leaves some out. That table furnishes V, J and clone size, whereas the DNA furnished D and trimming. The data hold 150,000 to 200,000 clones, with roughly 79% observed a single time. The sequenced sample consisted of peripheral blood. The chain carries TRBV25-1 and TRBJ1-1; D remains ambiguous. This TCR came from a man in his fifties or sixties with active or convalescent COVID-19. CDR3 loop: CASSEYPGEAFF. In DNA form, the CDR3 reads TGTGCCAGCAGTGAATATCCAGGAGAAGCTTTCTTT.